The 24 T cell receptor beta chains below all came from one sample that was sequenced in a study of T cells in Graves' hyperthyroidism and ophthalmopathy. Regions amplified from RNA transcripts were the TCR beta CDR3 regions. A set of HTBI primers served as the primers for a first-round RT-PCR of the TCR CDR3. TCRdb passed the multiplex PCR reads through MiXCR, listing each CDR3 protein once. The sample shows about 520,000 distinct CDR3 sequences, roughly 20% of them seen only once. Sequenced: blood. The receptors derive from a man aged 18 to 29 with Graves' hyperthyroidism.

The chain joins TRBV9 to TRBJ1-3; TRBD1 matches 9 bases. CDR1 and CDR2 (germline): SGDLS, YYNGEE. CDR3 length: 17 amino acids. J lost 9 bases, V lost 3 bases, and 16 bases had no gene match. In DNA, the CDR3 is TGTGCCAGCAGCGCCCGGGACAGGGTTTACCCGGAGGCCACCATATATTTT. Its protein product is CASSARDRVYPEATIYF. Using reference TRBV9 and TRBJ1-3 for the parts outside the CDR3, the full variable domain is DSGVTQTPKHLITATGQRVTLRCSPRSGDLSVYWYQQSLDQGLQFLIQYYNGEERAKGNILERFSAQQFPDLHSELNLSSLELGDSALYFCASSARDRVYPEATIYFGEGSWLTVV.

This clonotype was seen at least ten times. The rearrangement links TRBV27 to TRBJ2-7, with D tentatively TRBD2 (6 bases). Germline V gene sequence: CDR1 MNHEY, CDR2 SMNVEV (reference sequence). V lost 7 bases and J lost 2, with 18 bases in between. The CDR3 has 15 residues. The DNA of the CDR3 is TGTGCCAGCACATCGTCTGCAGGGAGGCCCTACGAGCAGTACTTC. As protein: CASTSSAGRPYEQYF.

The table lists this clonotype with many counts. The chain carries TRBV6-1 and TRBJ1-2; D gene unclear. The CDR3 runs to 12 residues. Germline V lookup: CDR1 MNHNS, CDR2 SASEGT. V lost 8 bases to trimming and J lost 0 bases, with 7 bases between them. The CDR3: CASLQPNYGYTF. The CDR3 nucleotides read TGTGCCAGCCTTCAGCCTAACTATGGCTACACCTTC.

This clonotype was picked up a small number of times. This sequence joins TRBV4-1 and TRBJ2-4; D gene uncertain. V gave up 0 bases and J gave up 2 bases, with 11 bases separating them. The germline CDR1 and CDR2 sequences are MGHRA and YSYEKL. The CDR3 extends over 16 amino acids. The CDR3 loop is CASSQDFAQTKNIQYF. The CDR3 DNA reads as TGCGCCAGCAGCCAAGATTTCGCCCAGACCAAAAACATTCAGTACTTC.

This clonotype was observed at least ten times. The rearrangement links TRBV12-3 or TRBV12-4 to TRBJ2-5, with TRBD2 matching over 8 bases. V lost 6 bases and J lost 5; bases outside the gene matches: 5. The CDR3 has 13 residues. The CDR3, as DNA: TGTGCCAGCAGCTCGGGAGGGGAGGAGACCCAGTACTTC. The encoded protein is CASSSGGEETQYF.

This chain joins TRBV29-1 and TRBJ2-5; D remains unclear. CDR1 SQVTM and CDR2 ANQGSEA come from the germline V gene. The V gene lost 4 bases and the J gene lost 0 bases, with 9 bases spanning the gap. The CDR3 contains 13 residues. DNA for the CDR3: TGCAGCGTTGCAGTGGCACACCAAGAGACCCAGTACTTC. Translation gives CSVAVAHQETQYF.

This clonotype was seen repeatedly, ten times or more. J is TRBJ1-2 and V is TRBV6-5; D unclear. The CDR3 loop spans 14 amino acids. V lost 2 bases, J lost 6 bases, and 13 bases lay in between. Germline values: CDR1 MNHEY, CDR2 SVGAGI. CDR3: CASSYSGRVDGYTF. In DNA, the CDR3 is TGTGCCAGCAGTTACAGTGGGAGGGTGGATGGCTACACCTTC.

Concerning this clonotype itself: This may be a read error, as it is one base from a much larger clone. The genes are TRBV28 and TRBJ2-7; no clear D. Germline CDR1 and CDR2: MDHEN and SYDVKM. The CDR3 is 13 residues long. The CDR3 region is CASSLTSPPEQCF. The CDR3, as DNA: TGTGCCAGCAGTCTCACGTCGCCCCCAGAGCAGTGCTTC. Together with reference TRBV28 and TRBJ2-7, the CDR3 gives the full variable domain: DVKVTQSSRYLVKRTGEKVFLECVQDMDHENMFWYRQDPGLGLRLIYFSYDVKMKEKGDIPEGYSVSREKKERFSLILESASTNQTSMYLCASSLTSPPEQCFGPGTRLTVT.

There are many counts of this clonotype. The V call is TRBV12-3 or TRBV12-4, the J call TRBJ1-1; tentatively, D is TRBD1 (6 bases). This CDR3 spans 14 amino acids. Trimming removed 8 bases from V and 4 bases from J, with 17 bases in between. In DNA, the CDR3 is TGTGCCAGCGAGAGGGACACCCGTGGCACTGAAGCTTTCTTT. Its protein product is CASERDTRGTEAFF.

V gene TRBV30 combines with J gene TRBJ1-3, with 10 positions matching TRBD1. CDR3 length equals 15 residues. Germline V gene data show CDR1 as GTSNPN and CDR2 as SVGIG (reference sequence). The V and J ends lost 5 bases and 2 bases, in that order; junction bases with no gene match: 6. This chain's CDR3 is CAWAATGGTGNTIYF. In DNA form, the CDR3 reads TGTGCCTGGGCCGCGACAGGGGGCACTGGAAACACCATATATTTT.

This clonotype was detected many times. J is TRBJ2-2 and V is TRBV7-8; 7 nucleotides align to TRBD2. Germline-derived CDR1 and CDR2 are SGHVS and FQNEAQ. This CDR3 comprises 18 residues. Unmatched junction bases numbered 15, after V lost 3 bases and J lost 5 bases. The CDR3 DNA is TGTGCCAGCAGCTTGCTGACTAGCAGTGGGACCGGGACCGGGGAGCTGTTTTTT. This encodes CASSLLTSSGTGTGELFF.

For the CDR3, the DNA is TGTGCCTGGGCAAGGCGGGTTGGGACTGAAGCTTTCTTT. It translates to CAWARRVGTEAFF. The J gene is TRBJ1-1, the V gene TRBV30; D unresolved. CDR1 GTSNPN and CDR2 SVGIG come from the germline V gene (reference sequence). Deletions cut 5 bases from V and 5 bases from J, with 15 bases between. The CDR3 covers 13 residues.

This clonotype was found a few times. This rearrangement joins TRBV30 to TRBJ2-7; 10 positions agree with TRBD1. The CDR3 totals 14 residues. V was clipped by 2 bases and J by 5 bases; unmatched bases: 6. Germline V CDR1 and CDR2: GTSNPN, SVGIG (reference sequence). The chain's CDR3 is CAWSSGTGVHEQYF. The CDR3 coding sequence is TGTGCCTGGAGTTCCGGGACAGGGGTACACGAGCAGTACTTC.

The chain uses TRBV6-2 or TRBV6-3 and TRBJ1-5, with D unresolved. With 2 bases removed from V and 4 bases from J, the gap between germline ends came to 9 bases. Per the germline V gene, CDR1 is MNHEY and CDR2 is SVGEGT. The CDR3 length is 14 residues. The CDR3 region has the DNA TGTGCCAGCAGTTACGGCGCAGCAAATCAGCCCCAGCATTTT. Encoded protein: CASSYGAANQPQHF.

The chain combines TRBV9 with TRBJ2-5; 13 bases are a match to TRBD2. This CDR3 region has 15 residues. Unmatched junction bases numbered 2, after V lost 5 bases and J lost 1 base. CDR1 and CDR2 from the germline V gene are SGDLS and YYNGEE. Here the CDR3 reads CASRGTSGVQETQYF. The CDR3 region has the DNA TGTGCCAGCAGGGGGACTAGCGGGGTCCAAGAGACCCAGTACTTC.

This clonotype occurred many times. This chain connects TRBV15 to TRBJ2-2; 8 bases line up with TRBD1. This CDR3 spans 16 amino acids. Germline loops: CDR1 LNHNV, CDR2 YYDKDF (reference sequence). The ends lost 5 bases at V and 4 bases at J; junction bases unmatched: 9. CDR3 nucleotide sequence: TGTGCCACCAGCCGTGAGACAGGGGCCGTCACCGGGGAGCTGTTTTTT. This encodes CATSRETGAVTGELFF.

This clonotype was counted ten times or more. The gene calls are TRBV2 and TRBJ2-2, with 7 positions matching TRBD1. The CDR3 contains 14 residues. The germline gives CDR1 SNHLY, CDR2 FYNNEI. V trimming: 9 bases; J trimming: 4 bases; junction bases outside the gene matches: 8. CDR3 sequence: CASRQGLSTGELFF. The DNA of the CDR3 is TGTGCCAGTCGACAGGGCCTGAGCACCGGGGAGCTGTTTTTT.

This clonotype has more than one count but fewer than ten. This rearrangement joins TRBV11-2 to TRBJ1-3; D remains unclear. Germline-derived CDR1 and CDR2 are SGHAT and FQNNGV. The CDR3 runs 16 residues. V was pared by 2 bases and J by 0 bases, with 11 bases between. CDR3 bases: TGTGCCAGCAGCTTACGGAACTTGTTCTCTGGAAACACCATATATTTT. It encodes CASSLRNLFSGNTIYF.

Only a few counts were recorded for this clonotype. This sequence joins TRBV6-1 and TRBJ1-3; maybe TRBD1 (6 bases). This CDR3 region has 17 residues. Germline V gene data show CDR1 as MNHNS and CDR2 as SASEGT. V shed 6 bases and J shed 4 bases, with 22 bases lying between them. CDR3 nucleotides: TGTGCCAGCAGCCTTCACAGGGACCCCCGCCTGGGAAACACCATATATTTT. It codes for CASSLHRDPRLGNTIYF.

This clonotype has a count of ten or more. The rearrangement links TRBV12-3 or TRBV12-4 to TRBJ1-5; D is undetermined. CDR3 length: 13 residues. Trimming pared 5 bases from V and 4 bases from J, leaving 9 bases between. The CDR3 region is CASSRLPNQPQHF. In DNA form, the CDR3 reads TGTGCCAGCAGTAGGCTCCCGAATCAGCCCCAGCATTTT.

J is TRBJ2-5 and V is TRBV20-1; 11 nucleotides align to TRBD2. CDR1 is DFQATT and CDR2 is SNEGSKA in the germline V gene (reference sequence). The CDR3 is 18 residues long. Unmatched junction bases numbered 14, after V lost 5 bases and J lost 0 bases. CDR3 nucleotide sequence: TGCAGTGCTTTTCCAATAGCGGGGGGGCCCCTGTACCAAGAGACCCAGTACTTC. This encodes CSAFPIAGGPLYQETQYF.

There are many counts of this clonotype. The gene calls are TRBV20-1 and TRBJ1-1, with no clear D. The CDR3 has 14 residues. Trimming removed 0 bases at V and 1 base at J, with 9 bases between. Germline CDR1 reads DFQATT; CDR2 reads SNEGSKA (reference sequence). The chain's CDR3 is CSARDQGGNTEAFF. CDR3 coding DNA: TGCAGTGCTAGAGATCAAGGAGGGAACACTGAAGCTTTCTTT.

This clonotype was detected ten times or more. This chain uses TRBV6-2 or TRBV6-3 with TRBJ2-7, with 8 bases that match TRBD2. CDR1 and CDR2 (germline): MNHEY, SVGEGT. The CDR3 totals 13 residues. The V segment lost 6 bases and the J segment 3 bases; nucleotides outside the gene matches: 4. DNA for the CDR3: TGTGCCAGCAGAGCGGGGGCTTTCTACGAGCAGTACTTC. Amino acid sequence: CASRAGAFYEQYF.

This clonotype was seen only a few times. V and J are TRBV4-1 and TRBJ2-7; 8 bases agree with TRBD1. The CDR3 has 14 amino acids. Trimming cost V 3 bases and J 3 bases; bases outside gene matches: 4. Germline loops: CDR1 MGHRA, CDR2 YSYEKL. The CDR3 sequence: CASSHQTGDYEQYF. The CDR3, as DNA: TGCGCCAGCAGCCACCAGACAGGGGACTACGAGCAGTACTTC.